Each of the 29 T cell receptor beta chains below was sequenced from the same sample in a study of T cell changes during pregnancy in multiple sclerosis. Sequenced by immunoSEQ multiplex PCR; TCRdb stores in-frame clones only, minus some. The data contain about 68,000 clones, about nine tenths of them singletons. Specimen: peripheral blood, collected in the third trimester of pregnancy. Receptor source: a female donor with multiple sclerosis, enrolled in a pregnancy study.

CDR3 in amino acids: CASSRRFGVAETQYF. The CDR3 region has the DNA TGTGCCAGCAGTCGTCGCTTCGGGGTCGCGGAGACCCAGTACTTC. This chain connects TRBV27 to TRBJ2-5, with a weak D call TRBD2 (5 bases). This CDR3 has 15 amino acids. V gave up 5 bases and J gave up 5 bases, with 18 bases separating them. Germline CDR1 and CDR2: MNHEY and SMNVEV (reference sequence).

This chain uses TRBV6-4 with TRBJ1-2; D remains unclear. Germline lookup yields CDR1 MRHNA and CDR2 SNTAGT. Trimming left V 6 bases short and J 7 bases short, with 12 bases between. The length of the CDR3 is 12 residues. CDR3 sequence (DNA): TGTGCCAGCAGAGACCAGGCGTTTGGCTACACCTTC. It yields the protein CASRDQAFGYTF.

The V call is TRBV6-5, the J call TRBJ2-7; TRBD1 agrees at 7 bases. The V gene end was trimmed by 6 bases and the J gene end by 6 bases; junction bases not matched to a gene: 14. This CDR3 region has 15 residues. Germline V gives CDR1 MNHEY, CDR2 SVGAGI. The CDR3 DNA sequence: TGTGCCAGCAGGGAGACCGGGACAGTACCTCCCGAGCAGTACTTC. Its protein is CASRETGTVPPEQYF.

The chain recombines TRBV19 with TRBJ1-4, with TRBD1 identical over 7 bases. V was clipped by 4 bases and J by 5 bases; unmatched bases: 4. Germline V gene lookup returns CDR1 LNHDA and CDR2 SQIVND (reference sequence). This CDR3 contains 14 residues. Here the CDR3 reads CASSTQGNNEKLFF. The CDR3 DNA is TGTGCCAGTAGTACACAGGGGAACAATGAAAAACTGTTTTTT.

The chain joins TRBV6-6 to TRBJ1-6, with 9 bases fitting TRBD1. The CDR3 contains 14 residues. Germline CDR1 and CDR2: MNHNY and SVGAGI (reference sequence). Trimming at V came to 5 bases and at J to 5 bases, leaving 1 base not matched to a gene. CDR3: CASSRDRDNSPLHF. The CDR3 coding sequence is TGTGCCAGCAGTAGGGACAGGGATAATTCACCCCTCCACTTT.

CDR3 amino acids: CASSLRGLRYEQYF. The CDR3 DNA is TGCGCCAGCAGCTTGAGGGGATTGCGGTACGAGCAGTACTTC. The J gene is TRBJ2-7, the V gene TRBV5-1; perhaps TRBD1 as D (5 bases). This CDR3 comprises 14 residues. CDR1 is SGHRS and CDR2 is YFSETQ in the germline V gene. The V end lost 1 base, the J end lost 4 bases, and 12 bases lay between the germline ends.

The rearrangement joins TRBV4-3 to TRBJ1-3, with D hard to call. The CDR3 has 16 residues. Germline V gene data show CDR1 as LGHNA and CDR2 as YSLEER. The V and J ends lost 0 bases and 0 bases respectively, with 9 bases between them. This chain's CDR3 is CASSQDYGISGNTIYF. In nucleotides, the CDR3 is TGCGCCAGCAGCCAAGATTACGGGATCTCTGGAAACACCATATATTTT.

The chain is built from TRBV5-1 and TRBJ1-3; 9 bases match TRBD1. Germline loops: CDR1 SGHRS, CDR2 YFSETQ. The CDR3 consists of 15 residues. Trimming removed 3 bases from V and 2 bases from J; junction bases left unmatched: 3. The DNA of the CDR3 is TGCGCCAGCAGCTGGGGACAGGGCACTGGAAACACCATATATTTT. As protein: CASSWGQGTGNTIYF. Complete variable domain (other parts from reference TRBV5-1 and TRBJ1-3): KAGVTQTPRYLIKTRGQQVTLSCSPISGHRSVSWYQQTPGQGLQFLFEYFSETQRNKGNFPGRFSGRQFSNSRSEMNVSTLELGDSALYLCASSWGQGTGNTIYFGEGSWLTVV.

The chain recombines TRBV30 with TRBJ1-5; 9 bases fit TRBD1. The CDR3 contains 18 residues. The junction had 11 bases not matched to a gene; V was cut back by 0 bases and J by 2 bases. CDR1 and CDR2 (germline): GTSNPN, SVGIG (reference sequence). In nucleotides, the CDR3 is TGTGCCTGGAGTGTGTGGACAGGGGAAAATTATGGCAATCAGCCCCAGCATTTT. Translated: CAWSVWTGENYGNQPQHF.

This chain joins TRBV7-8 and TRBJ1-1, with a tentative D call TRBD1 (5 bases). This CDR3 comprises 15 residues. CDR1 and CDR2 (germline): SGHVS, FQNEAQ. The ends were cut back, 5 bases at V and 0 bases at J, with 13 bases in the middle. The CDR3: CASSGQQAMNTEAFF. The CDR3 DNA reads as TGTGCCAGCAGCGGGCAACAGGCGATGAACACTGAAGCTTTCTTT.

The chain employs TRBV19 and TRBJ2-1; a possible D gene is TRBD2 (7 bases). V gave up 9 bases and J gave up 5 bases, with 23 bases separating them. The length of the CDR3 is 16 residues. Germline loops: CDR1 LNHDA, CDR2 SQIVND (reference sequence). CDR3: CASASRGGAWDNEQFF. The CDR3 bases are TGTGCCAGCGCCTCTAGGGGGGGAGCATGGGACAATGAGCAGTTCTTC.

The J gene is TRBJ1-3, the V gene TRBV6-5, with TRBD1 identical over 7 bases. The CDR3 has 14 amino acids. The germline gives CDR1 MNHEY, CDR2 SVGAGI. With V trimmed by 4 bases and J by 1 base, 1 base remained unmatched. Written as DNA, the CDR3 is TGTGCCAGCAGTTCGACAGGGTCTGGAAACACCATATATTTT. The encoded protein is CASSSTGSGNTIYF.

This clone was seen only a few times. The chain links TRBV9 to TRBJ2-2; D unresolved. V was trimmed by 2 bases and J by 8 bases, leaving 7 bases between them. The CDR3 is 12 amino acids. CDR1 SGDLS and CDR2 YYNGEE come from the germline V gene. CDR3 sequence (DNA): TGTGCCAGCAGCGTCCCCAGGGGGGAGCTGTTTTTT. This encodes CASSVPRGELFF.

This chain connects TRBV7-6 to TRBJ2-5; a possible D gene is TRBD1 (6 bases). This CDR3 comprises 14 residues. V was clipped by 1 base and J by 4 bases, with 10 bases between them. In germline, CDR1 is SGHVS, CDR2 FNYEAQ. CDR3 in amino acids: CASSLDRARETQYF. The CDR3 nucleotides read TGTGCCAGCAGCTTAGACAGGGCACGAGAGACCCAGTACTTC.

The count of this clone is one. The chain links TRBV14 to TRBJ2-7; possible D gene TRBD1, 6 bases. CDR1 is SGHDN, CDR2 FVKESK, per germline. CDR3 length: 17 residues. With 2 bases removed from V and 7 bases from J, the gap between germline ends came to 24 bases. The CDR3 loop is CASSQRRDKALRVEQYF. The CDR3 DNA reads TGTGCCAGCAGCCAACGCCGGGACAAGGCCCTCAGAGTAGAGCAGTACTTC.

V and J are TRBV2 and TRBJ2-5; 10 bases are shared with TRBD2. The germline V gene encodes CDR1 SNHLY and CDR2 FYNNEI. The CDR3 is made up of 16 amino acids. Trimming took 6 bases from V and 5 from J; bases not matched to a gene: 12. CDR3 region: CASRAEVAGGWETQYF. DNA for the CDR3: TGTGCCAGCAGGGCTGAGGTAGCGGGGGGCTGGGAGACCCAGTACTTC.

Points on this clone: This CDR3 is also generated by other DNA sequences in the sample. This chain connects TRBV7-3 to TRBJ2-3; a weak D match, TRBD2 (5 bases). The V and J ends lost 9 bases and 1 base respectively, with 20 bases between them. Looked up from germline, CDR1 is SGHTA and CDR2 is FQGTGA. CDR3 size: 16 residues. CDR3 nucleotide sequence: TGTGCCAGTAGCGAGTTCCAGATTGAGGGCACAGATACGCAGTATTTT. It is translated as CASSEFQIEGTDTQYF.

The rearrangement links TRBV9 to TRBJ1-1, with D unresolved. CDR1 is SGDLS and CDR2 is YYNGEE in the germline V gene. Trimming took 0 bases from V and 7 from J, leaving 13 bases between them. The CDR3 extends over 14 amino acids. This chain's CDR3 is CASSVGGQALEAFF. CDR3 sequence (DNA): TGTGCCAGCAGCGTAGGAGGGCAAGCTCTTGAAGCTTTCTTT.

The chain recombines TRBV30 with TRBJ2-7, with a weak D call TRBD2 (5 bases). The germline V gene has CDR1 GTSNPN and CDR2 SVGIG (reference sequence). V dropped 0 bases and J dropped 8 bases, with 11 bases sitting between them. The CDR3 contains 12 residues. The CDR3 protein is CAWSVEGTQQYF. In nucleotides, the CDR3 is TGTGCCTGGAGTGTAGAGGGTACGCAGCAGTACTTC.

The J gene is TRBJ2-3, the V gene TRBV7-9, with 11 nucleotides matching TRBD2. The germline V gene has CDR1 SEHNR and CDR2 FQNEAQ (reference sequence). Trimming took 4 bases from V and 0 from J; bases not matched to a gene: 9. The CDR3 loop spans 18 amino acids. The CDR3 bases are TGTGCCAGCAGCTCACCGGGACTAGCGGTAACTAGCACAGATACGCAGTATTTT. Translation gives CASSSPGLAVTSTDTQYF.

The genes are TRBV11-2 and TRBJ2-7; TRBD1 is a possible D gene (6 bases). Looked up from germline, CDR1 is SGHAT and CDR2 is FQNNGV. This CDR3 has 12 residues. V lost 5 bases and J lost 6, with 11 bases in between. The CDR3 region is CASSQPGVEQYF. CDR3 DNA: TGTGCCAGCAGCCAGCCAGGGGTCGAGCAGTACTTC.

A single count supports this clone. The chain combines TRBV5-1 with TRBJ2-1; 14 nucleotides agree with TRBD2. Germline V CDR1 and CDR2: SGHRS, YFSETQ. The trim removed 4 bases at V and 6 bases at J, leaving 12 bases unmatched. The CDR3 length is 18 residues. The CDR3 nucleotides read TGCGCCAGCAGCCGGGGGGGACTAGCGGGAGCCTCGGTCAATGAGCAGTTCTTC. Translated, it gives CASSRGGLAGASVNEQFF.

This clone occurred a few times. V is TRBV5-5 and J is TRBJ2-1, with 9 bases identical to TRBD2. The CDR3 runs to 16 residues. CDR1 is SGHKS, CDR2 YYEKEE, per germline (reference sequence). V trimming: 4 bases; J trimming: 5 bases; junction bases outside the gene matches: 10. The CDR3 region is CASSAAGLAGNNEQFF. The CDR3 DNA reads as TGTGCCAGCAGCGCGGCAGGCCTAGCGGGGAACAATGAGCAGTTCTTC.

The J gene is TRBJ2-7, the V gene TRBV30; 9 bases map to TRBD1. Germline V lookup: CDR1 GTSNPN, CDR2 SVGIG (reference sequence). CDR3 length: 12 residues. Trimming at V came to 7 bases and at J to 0 bases, leaving 1 base not matched to a gene. The CDR3 DNA sequence: TGTGCCTCGGACAGGGGCTCCTACGAGCAGTACTTC. Translated: CASDRGSYEQYF.

The chain is built from TRBV4-1 and TRBJ1-6, with D uncertain. Trimming removed 6 bases at V and 7 bases at J, with 10 bases between. Germline V lookup: CDR1 MGHRA, CDR2 YSYEKL. CDR3 size: 13 residues. CDR3 nucleotides: TGCGCCAGCAGTTCGGGAAACAATTCACCCCTCCACTTT. This gives the protein CASSSGNNSPLHF.

The chain links TRBV27 to TRBJ2-1; no clear D. The CDR3 sequence is 11 residues long. V was shortened by 8 bases and J by 4 bases, with 6 bases between the two germline ends. Germline CDR1 MNHEY, CDR2 SMNVEV (reference sequence). In nucleotides, the CDR3 is TGTGCCAGCCGAACATACAATGAGCAGTTCTTC. Its translation: CASRTYNEQFF.

The chain carries TRBV2 and TRBJ1-4; 9 nucleotides align to TRBD1. Germline trimming cut 7 bases from V and 8 bases from J; bases unmatched to any gene: 14. The CDR3 is 16 residues long. The germline CDR1 and CDR2 sequences are SNHLY and FYNNEI. The CDR3 region is CASILDQTGGGEKLFF. In DNA, the CDR3 is TGTGCCAGCATATTGGATCAGACAGGGGGGGGCGAAAAACTGTTTTTT.

The table lists this clone with a few counts. This chain joins TRBV6-6 and TRBJ1-1; possible D gene TRBD1, 6 bases. The CDR3 consists of 13 residues. V was trimmed by 8 bases and J by 1 base, leaving 11 bases between them. The germline V gene encodes CDR1 MNHNY and CDR2 SVGAGI (reference sequence). The CDR3 DNA reads as TGTGCCAGCGCGGACAGAGAGAACACTGAAGCTTTCTTT. This encodes CASADRENTEAFF.

The genes are TRBV19 and TRBJ2-2; possibly TRBD2 for D (5 bases). The CDR3 is 15 amino acids. V was shortened by 3 bases and J by 2 bases, with 10 bases between the two germline ends. Germline V gene sequence: CDR1 LNHDA, CDR2 SQIVND (reference sequence). CDR3 nucleotides: TGTGCCAGTAGTATTATCGGGATTAACACCGGGGAGCTGTTTTTT. It yields the protein CASSIIGINTGELFF.